The 20 T cell receptor beta chains in this list originate from one sample, sequenced in a study of T cell repertoires in cytomegalovirus infection. For these TCRs, the target antigens are not known. TCRdb fed the reads into MiXCR, producing one record per CDR3 protein. The sample lists about 69,000 distinct CDR3 sequences; around 27% were seen once. Specimen: CD8+ T cells from cultured PBMCs, collected from culture after CMV antigen stimulation. Receptor source: a human donor in good health (CMV status not recorded). Some clones in this sample may be carry-over from other donors' samples.

The V call is TRBV5-1, the J call TRBJ2-1; either TRBD1 or TRBD2 may supply D (5 bases each). Germline CDR1 and CDR2: SGHRS and YFSETQ. Trimming cost V 2 bases and J 9 bases, with 9 bases left between them. The CDR3 loop spans 12 amino acids. CDR3 nucleotide sequence: TGCGCCAGCAGCTTCCAGGGACCTGAGCAGTTCTTC. This translates into CASSFQGPEQFF.

Worth noting for this clonotype: Compared with germline, one end of the junction differs, possibly owing to a read error. The chain joins TRBV4-2 to TRBJ1-1; unclear D gene. The CDR3 runs to 15 residues. Germline loops: CDR1 LGHNA, CDR2 YNFKEQ. CDR3 sequence: CASSQGSYGPTKAFF. In DNA form, the CDR3 reads TGTGCCAGCAGCCAAGGGTCATACGGGCCCACTAAAGCTTTCTTT.

The CDR3 nucleotides are TGTGCCAGCAGCTTACCGGGACAGAAATCCTACGAGCAGTACTTC. Residues: CASSLPGQKSYEQYF. V and J are TRBV5-6 and TRBJ2-7; 7 nucleotides match TRBD1. Germline loops: CDR1 SGHDT, CDR2 YYEEEE. The CDR3 loop spans 15 amino acids. The ends lost 2 bases at V and 1 base at J; junction bases unmatched: 6.

Comments on this clonotype: Because it lacks the conserved phenylalanine or tryptophan at the end, this CDR3 is likely a read error. The V and J genes are TRBV27 and TRBJ2-1; 8 bases are shared with TRBD2. The CDR3 is 16 amino acids. The V gene's germline CDR1 is MNHEY and CDR2 SMNVEV (reference sequence). After removal of 4 bases from V and 5 bases from J, the junction contained 10 bases not matched to a gene. Here the CDR3 DNA reads TGTGCCAGCAGTTCCAGGAGCGGGGGCGGAGACAATGAGCAGTTCTGC. Translating gives CASSSRSGGGDNEQFC.

The rearrangement joins TRBV7-9 to TRBJ2-5, with unresolved D. Germline values: CDR1 SEHNR, CDR2 FQNEAQ (reference sequence). V lost 5 bases and J 5 bases, leaving 18 bases between the germline ends. The length of the CDR3 is 15 residues. CDR3 residues: CASSRPSFDEETQYF. CDR3 DNA sequence: TGTGCCAGCAGCCGTCCCTCGTTCGACGAGGAGACCCAGTACTTC.

In this sample, this clonotype turned up many times. Here the CDR3 DNA reads TGTGCCAGCAGCTTAGGGGACAGCTCCAATCAGCCCCAGCATTTT. It encodes CASSLGDSSNQPQHF. The gene calls are TRBV7-2 and TRBJ1-5; 7 nucleotides agree with TRBD1. The CDR3 has 15 residues. The V and J ends lost 1 base and 3 bases, in that order; junction bases with no gene match: 3. The germline gives CDR1 SGHTA, CDR2 FQGNSA.

This clonotype has a count of ten or more. The V gene is TRBV5-6, the J gene TRBJ2-1; TRBD2 matches 13 bases. J lost 11 bases, V lost 5 bases, and 7 bases had no gene match. CDR1 SGHDT and CDR2 YYEEEE come from the germline V gene. The CDR3 length is 14 residues. The CDR3 nucleotides are TGTGCCAGCAGTCGAAGACTAGCGGGAGGAAAGCAGTTCTTC. It is translated as CASSRRLAGGKQFF.

This clonotype was observed many times. The CDR3, as DNA: TGTGCCAGCAGTTTCAGGGCTAGCCACGAGCAGTACTTC. It encodes CASSFRASHEQYF. V usage is TRBV27 and J usage is TRBJ2-7; D is tentatively TRBD1 or TRBD2 (5 bases each). Germline V CDR1 and CDR2: MNHEY, SMNVEV (reference sequence). V was shortened by 3 bases and J by 5 bases, with 11 bases between the two germline ends. CDR3 size: 13 residues.

This clonotype was seen at least ten times. CDR3 region: CASSPTGSVGSYEQYF. CDR3 coding DNA: TGTGCCAGTAGCCCGACAGGGTCCGTGGGATCCTACGAGCAGTACTTC. The chain joins TRBV19 to TRBJ2-7, with 7 bases fitting TRBD1. The CDR3 is 16 amino acids. After removal of 6 bases from V and 1 base from J, the junction contained 12 bases not matched to a gene. The germline CDR1 and CDR2 sequences are LNHDA and SQIVND (reference sequence). Full variable domain (outside the CDR3, taken from reference TRBV19 and TRBJ2-7): DGGITQSPKYLFRKEGQNVTLSCEQNLNHDAMYWYRQDPGQGLRLIYYSQIVNDFQKGDIAEGYSVSREKKESFPLTVTSAQKNPTAFYLCASSPTGSVGSYEQYFGPGTRLTVT.

This clonotype was counted a few times. The CDR3 DNA reads TGTGCCACCAGCAGAGGTTCGGACAATCTGAACACTGAAGCTTTCTTT. Translated: CATSRGSDNLNTEAFF. The rearrangement links TRBV15 to TRBJ1-1; perhaps TRBD1 as D (5 bases). Per germline, CDR1 LNHNV and CDR2 YYDKDF (reference sequence). The CDR3 sequence is 16 residues long. V dropped 1 base and J dropped 0 bases, with 12 bases sitting between them.

This clonotype has a handful of counts. The V call is TRBV6-2 or TRBV6-3, the J call TRBJ2-5; D is undetermined. This CDR3 is 14 amino acids long. The ends were cut back, 0 bases at V and 2 bases at J, with 7 bases in the middle. CDR1 and CDR2 from the germline V gene are MNHEY and SVGEGT. This CDR3 reads CASSYSGRQETQYF. The CDR3, as DNA: TGTGCCAGCAGTTACTCAGGTCGGCAAGAGACCCAGTACTTC.

Points on this clonotype: The DNA is omitted, as the CDR3 cannot be located on it reliably, and the CDR3 follows TCRdb's listing. This chain connects TRBV6-6 to TRBJ1-6; no check of the table's D call, TRBD1, against the DNA was made. Germline V gives CDR1 MNHNY, CDR2 SVGAGI (reference sequence). The CDR3 length equals 16 residues, ends included. CDR3 residues: CASSTSTGLENSPLHF.

By sample share, this clonotype is large. This chain links TRBV7-9 with TRBJ1-1; D gene unclear. The CDR3 contains 14 residues. The germline V gene encodes CDR1 SEHNR and CDR2 FQNEAQ (reference sequence). Trimming removed 5 bases at V and 0 bases at J, with 10 bases between. CDR3 residues: CASSRDRVNTEAFF. CDR3 DNA sequence: TGTGCCAGCAGCCGAGACCGGGTGAACACTGAAGCTTTCTTT.

V gene TRBV28 combines with J gene TRBJ2-7; TRBD1 matches 9 bases. The V segment lost 6 bases and the J segment 3 bases; nucleotides outside the gene matches: 9. The CDR3 totals 15 residues. Germline CDR1 and CDR2: MDHEN and SYDVKM. The CDR3 DNA reads TGTGCCAGCAGCACCACCGGGACAGGGTTCTACGAGCAGTACTTC. This sequence encodes CASSTTGTGFYEQYF.

Ten or more counts support this clonotype. The rearrangement uses TRBV7-8 and TRBJ1-6; 9 bases align to TRBD1. Germline loops: CDR1 SGHVS, CDR2 FQNEAQ. CDR3 length: 18 residues. The trim removed 2 bases at V and 3 bases at J, leaving 8 bases unmatched. The DNA of the CDR3 is TGTGCCAGCAGCTTAACGGGACAGGGATTCCGCTATAATTCACCCCTCCACTTT. It encodes CASSLTGQGFRYNSPLHF.

This clonotype was detected a few times. This chain joins TRBV28 and TRBJ1-2; no firm D call. The CDR3 totals 17 residues. Germline-derived CDR1 and CDR2 are MDHEN and SYDVKM. Deletions cut 4 bases from V and 8 bases from J, with 26 bases between. The CDR3 region has the DNA TGTGCCAGCAGTTCCACCTACTCCCGTAGGGCGGAAGAAGGCTACACCTTC. As protein: CASSSTYSRRAEEGYTF.

This clonotype was counted a single time. This rearrangement joins TRBV25-1 to TRBJ2-1, with TRBD1 matching 9 bases. The V gene's germline CDR1 is MGHDK and CDR2 SYGVNS. There are 14 residues in the CDR3. J was trimmed by 6 bases and V by 7 bases; bases with no gene match: 7. The CDR3 nucleotides read TGTGCCAGCACCACAGGGGGCGCGGGCAATGAGCAGTTCTTC. Protein product: CASTTGGAGNEQFF. The full variable domain, in which reference TRBV25-1 and TRBJ2-1 provide the parts outside the CDR3, is EADIYQTPRYLVIGTGKKITLECSQTMGHDKMYWYQQDPGMELHLIHYSYGVNSTEKGDLSSESTVSRIRTEHFPLTLESARPSHTSQYLCASTTGGAGNEQFFGPGTRLTVL.

V and J are TRBV10-2 and TRBJ2-7; D may be TRBD1 (5 bases). The CDR3 is 13 residues long. The V gene lost 4 bases and the J gene lost 5 bases, with 12 bases spanning the gap. CDR1 WSHSY and CDR2 SAAADI come from the germline V gene. The CDR3 region is CASSGGRGNEQYF. DNA of the CDR3: TGCGCCAGCAGTGGGGGAAGGGGAAACGAGCAGTACTTC.

The chain is built from TRBV7-9 and TRBJ1-1, with 7 nucleotides matching TRBD1. V lost 2 bases to trimming and J lost 7 bases; unmatched junction nucleotides: 4. From germline, CDR1 is SEHNR and CDR2 FQNEAQ (reference sequence). The CDR3 is 13 residues long. The CDR3 bases are TGTGCCAGCAGCTTATGGGACAGAGATGAAGCTTTCTTT. Encoded protein: CASSLWDRDEAFF.

The V gene is TRBV7-9, the J gene TRBJ1-2; no firm D call. Germline-derived CDR1 and CDR2 are SEHNR and FQNEAQ (reference sequence). The CDR3 has 14 residues. V was trimmed by 1 base and J by 2 bases, leaving 8 bases between them. The DNA of the CDR3 is TGTGCCAGCAGCTTAGATCCGAAAAACTATGGCTACACCTTC. It encodes CASSLDPKNYGYTF.